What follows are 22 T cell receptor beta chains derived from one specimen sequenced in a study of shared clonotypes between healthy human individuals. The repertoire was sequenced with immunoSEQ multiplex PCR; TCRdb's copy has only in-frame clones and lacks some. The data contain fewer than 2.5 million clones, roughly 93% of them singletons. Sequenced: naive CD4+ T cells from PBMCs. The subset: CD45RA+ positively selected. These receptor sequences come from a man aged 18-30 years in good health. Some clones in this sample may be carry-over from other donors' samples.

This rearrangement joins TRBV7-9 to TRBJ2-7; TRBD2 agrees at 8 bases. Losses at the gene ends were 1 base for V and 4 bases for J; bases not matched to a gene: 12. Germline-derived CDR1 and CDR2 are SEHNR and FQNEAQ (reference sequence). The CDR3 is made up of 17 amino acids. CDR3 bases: TGTGCCAGCAGCTTAGAGTTCGGCGGGAGGTCTTTGTACGAGCAGTACTTC. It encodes CASSLEFGGRSLYEQYF.

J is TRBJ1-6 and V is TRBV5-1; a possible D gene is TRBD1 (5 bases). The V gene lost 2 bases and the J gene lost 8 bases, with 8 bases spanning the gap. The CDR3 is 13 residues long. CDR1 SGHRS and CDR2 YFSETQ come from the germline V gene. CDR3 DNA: TGCGCCAGCAGCTTATCCAGGGATTCACCCCTCCACTTT. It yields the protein CASSLSRDSPLHF. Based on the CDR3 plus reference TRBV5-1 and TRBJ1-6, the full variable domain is KAGVTQTPRYLIKTRGQQVTLSCSPISGHRSVSWYQQTPGQGLQFLFEYFSETQRNKGNFPGRFSGRQFSNSRSEMNVSTLELGDSALYLCASSLSRDSPLHFGNGTRLTVT.

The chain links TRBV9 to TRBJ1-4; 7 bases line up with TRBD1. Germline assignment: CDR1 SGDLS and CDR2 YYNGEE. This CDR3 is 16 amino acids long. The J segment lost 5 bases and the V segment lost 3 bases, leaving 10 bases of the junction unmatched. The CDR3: CASSATGTAGNEKLFF. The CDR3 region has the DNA TGTGCCAGCAGCGCTACTGGGACAGCCGGGAATGAAAAACTGTTTTTT.

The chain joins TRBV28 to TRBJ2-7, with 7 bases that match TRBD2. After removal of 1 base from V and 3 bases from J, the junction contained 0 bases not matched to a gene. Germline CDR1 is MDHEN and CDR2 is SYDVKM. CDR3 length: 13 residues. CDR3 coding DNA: TGTGCCAGCAGTTTATCTAGCGGCTACGAGCAGTACTTC. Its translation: CASSLSSGYEQYF. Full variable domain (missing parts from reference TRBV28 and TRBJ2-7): DVKVTQSSRYLVKRTGEKVFLECVQDMDHENMFWYRQDPGLGLRLIYFSYDVKMKEKGDIPEGYSVSREKKERFSLILESASTNQTSMYLCASSLSSGYEQYFGPGTRLTVT.

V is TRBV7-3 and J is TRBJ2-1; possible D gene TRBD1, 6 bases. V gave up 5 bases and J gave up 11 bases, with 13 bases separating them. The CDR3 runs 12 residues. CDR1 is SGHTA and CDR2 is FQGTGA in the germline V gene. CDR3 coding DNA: TGTGCCAGCAGCGACGACAGGCGTAAGCAGTTCTTC. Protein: CASSDDRRKQFF.

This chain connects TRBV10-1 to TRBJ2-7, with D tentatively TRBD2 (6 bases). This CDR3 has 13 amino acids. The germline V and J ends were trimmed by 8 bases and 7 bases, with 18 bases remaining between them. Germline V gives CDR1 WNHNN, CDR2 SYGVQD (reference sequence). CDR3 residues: CASRRDSLGEQYF. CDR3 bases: TGCGCCAGCCGGCGGGACTCCCTGGGAGAGCAGTACTTC.

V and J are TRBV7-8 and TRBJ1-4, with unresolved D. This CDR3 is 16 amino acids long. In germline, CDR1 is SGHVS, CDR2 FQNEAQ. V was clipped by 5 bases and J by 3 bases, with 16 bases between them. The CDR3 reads CASSPITPGSNEKLFF. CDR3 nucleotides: TGTGCCAGCAGCCCAATTACCCCGGGGTCTAATGAAAAACTGTTTTTT.

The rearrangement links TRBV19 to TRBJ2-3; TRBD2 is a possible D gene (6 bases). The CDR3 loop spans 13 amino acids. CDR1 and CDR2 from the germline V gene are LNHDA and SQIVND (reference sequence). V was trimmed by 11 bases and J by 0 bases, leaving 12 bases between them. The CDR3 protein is CAAGRQSTDTQYF. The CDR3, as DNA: TGTGCCGCGGGGCGGCAGAGCACAGATACGCAGTATTTT.

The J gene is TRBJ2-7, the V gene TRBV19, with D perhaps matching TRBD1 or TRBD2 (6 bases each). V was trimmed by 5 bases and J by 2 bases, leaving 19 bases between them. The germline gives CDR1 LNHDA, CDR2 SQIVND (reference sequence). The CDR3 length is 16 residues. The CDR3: CASSLTTGGGTYEQYF. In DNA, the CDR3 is TGTGCCAGTAGTTTGACGACAGGAGGGGGGACCTACGAGCAGTACTTC.

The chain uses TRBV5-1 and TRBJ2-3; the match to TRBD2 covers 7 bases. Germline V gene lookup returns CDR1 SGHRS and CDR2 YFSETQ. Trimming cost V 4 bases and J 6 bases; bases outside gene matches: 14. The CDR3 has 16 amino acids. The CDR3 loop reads CASSPASSGVTDTQYF. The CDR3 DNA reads TGCGCCAGCAGCCCGGCCTCTAGCGGAGTAACGGATACGCAGTATTTT.

CDR3 sequence: CASSQGRNSKMTFF. CDR3 in DNA: TGTGCCAGCAGCCAAGGTAGGAACAGTAAGATGACTTTCTTT. V gene TRBV14 combines with J gene TRBJ1-1; D remains ambiguous. The CDR3 extends over 14 amino acids. Trimming took 1 base from V and 12 from J, leaving 18 bases between them. Per germline, CDR1 SGHDN and CDR2 FVKESK.

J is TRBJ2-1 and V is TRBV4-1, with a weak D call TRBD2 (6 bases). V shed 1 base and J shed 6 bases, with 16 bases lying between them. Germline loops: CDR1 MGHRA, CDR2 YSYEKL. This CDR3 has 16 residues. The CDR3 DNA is TGCGCCAGCAGCCAAGCTACTAGCCAGAGTCCCAATGAGCAGTTCTTC. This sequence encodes CASSQATSQSPNEQFF.

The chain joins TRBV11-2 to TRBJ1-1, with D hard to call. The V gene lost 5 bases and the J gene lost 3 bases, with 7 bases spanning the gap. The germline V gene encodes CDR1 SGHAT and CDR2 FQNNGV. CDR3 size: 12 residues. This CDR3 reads CASSLEDTEAFF. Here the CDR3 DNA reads TGTGCCAGCAGCCTGGAGGACACTGAAGCTTTCTTT.

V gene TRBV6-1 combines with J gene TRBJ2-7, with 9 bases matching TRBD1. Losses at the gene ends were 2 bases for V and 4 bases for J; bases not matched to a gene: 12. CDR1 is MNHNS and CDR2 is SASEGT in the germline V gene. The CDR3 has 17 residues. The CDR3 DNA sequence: TGTGCCAGCAGTGAATTGCCACAGGGGGCGTATCTGTACGAGCAGTACTTC. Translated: CASSELPQGAYLYEQYF.

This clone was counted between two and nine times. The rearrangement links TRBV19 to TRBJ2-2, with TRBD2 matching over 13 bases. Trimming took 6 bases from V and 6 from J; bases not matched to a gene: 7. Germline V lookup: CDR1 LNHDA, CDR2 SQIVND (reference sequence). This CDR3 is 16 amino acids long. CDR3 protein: CASRPGTSGIAGELFF. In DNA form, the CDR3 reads TGTGCCAGTAGACCTGGGACTAGCGGGATAGCCGGGGAGCTGTTTTTT.

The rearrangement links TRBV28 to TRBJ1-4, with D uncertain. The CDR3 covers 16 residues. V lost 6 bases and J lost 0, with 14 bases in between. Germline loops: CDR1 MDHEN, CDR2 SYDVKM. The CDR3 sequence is CASSADTSATNEKLFF. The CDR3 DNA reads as TGTGCCAGCAGCGCCGACACCTCTGCAACTAATGAAAAACTGTTTTTT.

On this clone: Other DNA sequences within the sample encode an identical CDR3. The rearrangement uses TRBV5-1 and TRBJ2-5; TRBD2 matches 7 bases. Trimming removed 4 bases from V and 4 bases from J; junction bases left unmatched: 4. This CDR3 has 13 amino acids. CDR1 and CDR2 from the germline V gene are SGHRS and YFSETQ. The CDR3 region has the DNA TGCGCCAGCAGCCGCGGGAGTCCAGAGACCCAGTACTTC. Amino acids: CASSRGSPETQYF.

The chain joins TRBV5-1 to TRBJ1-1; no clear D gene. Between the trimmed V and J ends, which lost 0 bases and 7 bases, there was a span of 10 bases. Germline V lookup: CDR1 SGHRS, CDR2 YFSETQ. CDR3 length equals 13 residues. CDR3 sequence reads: CASSLDRRLEAFF. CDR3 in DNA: TGCGCCAGCAGCTTGGATCGCAGGCTTGAAGCTTTCTTT. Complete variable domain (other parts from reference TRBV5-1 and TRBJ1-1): KAGVTQTPRYLIKTRGQQVTLSCSPISGHRSVSWYQQTPGQGLQFLFEYFSETQRNKGNFPGRFSGRQFSNSRSEMNVSTLELGDSALYLCASSLDRRLEAFFGQGTRLTVV.

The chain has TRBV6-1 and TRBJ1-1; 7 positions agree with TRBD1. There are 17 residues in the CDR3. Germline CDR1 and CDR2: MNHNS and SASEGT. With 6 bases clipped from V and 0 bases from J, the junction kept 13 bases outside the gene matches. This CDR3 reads CASREQGSLRMNTEAFF. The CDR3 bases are TGTGCCAGCAGAGAACAGGGGTCGCTTAGGATGAACACTGAAGCTTTCTTT.

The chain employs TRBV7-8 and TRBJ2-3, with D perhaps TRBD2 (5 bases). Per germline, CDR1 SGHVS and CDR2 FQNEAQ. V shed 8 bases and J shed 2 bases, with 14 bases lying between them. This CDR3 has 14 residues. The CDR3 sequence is CASGERTYTDTQYF. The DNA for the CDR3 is TGTGCCAGCGGCGAGAGGACTTACACAGATACGCAGTATTTT.

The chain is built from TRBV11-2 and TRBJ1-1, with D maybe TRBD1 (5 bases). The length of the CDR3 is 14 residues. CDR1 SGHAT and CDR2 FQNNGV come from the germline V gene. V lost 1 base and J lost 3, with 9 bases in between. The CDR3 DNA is TGTGCCAGCAGCTTAGGGGGCGCCTACACTGAAGCTTTCTTT. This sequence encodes CASSLGGAYTEAFF.

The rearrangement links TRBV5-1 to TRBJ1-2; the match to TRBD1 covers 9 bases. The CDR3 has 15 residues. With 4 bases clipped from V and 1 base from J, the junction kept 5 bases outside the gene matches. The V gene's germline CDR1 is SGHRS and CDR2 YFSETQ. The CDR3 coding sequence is TGCGCCAGCAGCCCACAGGGGGCCCGTAACTATGGCTACACCTTC. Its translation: CASSPQGARNYGYTF.